This entry lists 10 T cell receptor beta chains sequenced from one sample in a study of metastatic and nonmetastatic thyroid tumors. TCRdb called clones again from the PCR reads with MiXCR. This table has 85,000 to 95,000 clones, under 15% appearing once. No patient had received any treatment before thyroid surgery. The sequenced material came from blood. Receptors were obtained from a female donor with papillary thyroid cancer or a benign thyroid nodule (not recorded which). Some clones in this sample may be carry-over from other donors' samples.

In this sample, this clone turned up many times. The V gene is TRBV19, the J gene TRBJ2-7; 8 nucleotides align to TRBD1. Losses at the gene ends were 5 bases for V and 3 bases for J; bases not matched to a gene: 12. The CDR3 spans 16 residues. In germline, CDR1 is LNHDA, CDR2 SQIVND (reference sequence). CDR3 DNA: TGTGCCAGTAGTGGATTCGGACAGGGTGGGATCTACGAGCAGTACTTC. Its protein product is CASSGFGQGGIYEQYF.

With respect to this clone: Given a much more abundant clone one base away, this may be a read error. The chain joins TRBV20-1 to TRBJ2-1, with D uncertain. V was pared by 6 bases and J by 13 bases, with 28 bases between. The CDR3 has 15 amino acids. CDR1 and CDR2 (germline): DFQATT, SNEGSKA (reference sequence). The DNA of the CDR3 is TGCAGTGCGCCGGACGATGCGCGAGCCAAAAACATTCAGTTCTTC. Amino acid sequence: CSAPDDARAKNIQFF.

This clone has ten or more counts. This chain uses TRBV6-1 with TRBJ2-7; TRBD1 matches at 12 bases. The CDR3 spans 15 residues. After removal of 5 bases from V and 6 bases from J, the junction contained 8 bases not matched to a gene. Per germline, CDR1 MNHNS and CDR2 SASEGT. CDR3 sequence: CASSLSGTGGSEQYF. CDR3 nucleotide sequence: TGTGCCAGCAGTTTATCCGGGACAGGGGGCTCCGAGCAGTACTTC.

This clone was seen ten or more times. The chain joins TRBV5-1 to TRBJ2-5, with 9 positions matching TRBD1. Per the germline V gene, CDR1 is SGHRS and CDR2 is YFSETQ. Trimming removed 0 bases from V and 5 bases from J; junction bases left unmatched: 5. This CDR3 is 15 amino acids long. The CDR3 region is CASSLAGTGMETQYF. CDR3 DNA sequence: TGCGCCAGCAGCTTGGCCGGGACAGGGATGGAGACCCAGTACTTC.

V gene TRBV5-6 combines with J gene TRBJ2-7, with 9 positions matching TRBD1. With 5 bases clipped from V and 0 bases from J, the junction kept 12 bases outside the gene matches. Germline V gives CDR1 SGHDT, CDR2 YYEEEE. This CDR3 spans 17 amino acids. CDR3 loop: CASSFKSGDRASYEQYF. DNA of the CDR3: TGTGCCAGCAGTTTCAAAAGTGGGGACAGGGCCTCCTACGAGCAGTACTTC.

The table lists this clone with a few counts. It may be a read error: a sequence one base away is much more abundant. This chain joins TRBV11-1 and TRBJ1-3; possible D gene TRBD1, 5 bases. The V end lost 5 bases, the J end lost 0 bases, and 20 bases lay between the germline ends. The V gene's germline CDR1 is SGHAT and CDR2 FQDESV (reference sequence). The CDR3 sequence is 18 residues long. The CDR3 spells CASSPYSGLQISGNTIYF. In DNA, the CDR3 is TGTGCCAGCAGCCCTTATTCGGGGCTCCAGATCTCTGGAAACACCATATATTTT.

This clone is medium-sized. The V and J genes are TRBV6-1 and TRBJ1-4; D perhaps matches TRBD1 (5 bases). Germline assignment: CDR1 MNHNS and CDR2 SASEGT. Trimming removed 3 bases from V and 4 bases from J, with 21 bases in between. The CDR3 extends over 18 amino acids. CDR3 bases: TGTGCCAGCAGTGATAAGTTTGCCGGGGGTAGGATTAATGAAAAACTGTTTTTT. Its translation: CASSDKFAGGRINEKLFF.

In the case of this clone: This clone may be a read error of a much larger clone one base away. This chain links TRBV7-9 with TRBJ1-2; TRBD1 matches 8 bases. The CDR3 has 14 amino acids. Looked up from germline, CDR1 is SEHNR and CDR2 is FQNEAQ (reference sequence). V trimming: 7 bases; J trimming: 6 bases; junction bases outside the gene matches: 10. CDR3 residues: CASIRGQGGNGYTF. The CDR3 DNA sequence: TGTGCCAGCATCCGCGGACAGGGAGGGAATGGCTACACCTTC.

This chain joins TRBV27 and TRBJ1-6; D gene unclear. The CDR3 consists of 13 residues. Looked up from germline, CDR1 is MNHEY and CDR2 is SMNVEV (reference sequence). The V and J ends lost 9 bases and 7 bases respectively, with 13 bases between them. The CDR3 here is CARSKGQNSPLHF. The CDR3, as DNA: TGTGCCAGAAGTAAAGGCCAAAATTCACCCCTCCACTTT.

This clone was seen repeatedly, ten times or more. This chain connects TRBV11-2 to TRBJ1-3; TRBD1 matches at 8 bases. Per germline, CDR1 SGHAT and CDR2 FQNNGV. Unmatched junction bases numbered 2, after V lost 8 bases and J lost 2 bases. The CDR3 is 13 amino acids. The CDR3 nucleotides are TGTGCCAGCCAGACAGGGGCTGGAAACACCATATATTTT. As protein: CASQTGAGNTIYF.